This T cell receptor (beta chain) was identified in a study of shared clonotypes between healthy human individuals. The study, taken as a whole, reports: Larger richness was generally estimated for naive than memory subsets. Researchers sampled blood only, noting tissue repertoires likely differ.

The CDR3 runs 14 residues. V was trimmed by 2 bases and J by 1 base, leaving 9 bases between them. Germline CDR1 is SEHNR and CDR2 is FQNEAQ (reference sequence). With regard to this clone: No antigen is known for it.

The authors' processing: ImmunoSEQ gave junction-only sequences without quality scores, so filtering differed. Clones were read by immunoSEQ multiplex PCR, and TCRdb kept only the in-frame ones, dropping some. Clonal size and the V and J genes are those of that table, whereas D and trimming came from the DNA. The data contain 2,500,000 or so clones, 90% to 95% of them seen just once; the ten biggest clones take up roughly 0.15%. V and J are TRBV7-9 and TRBJ2-7; weak D call: TRBD1 (5 bases). This TCR derives from a young man in good health. The sample comprised naive CD4+ T cells sorted from blood. Described subset: CD45RA+ positively selected. In DNA form, the CDR3 reads TGTGCCAGCAGCTTATTACAGGCTTCCTACGAGCAGTACTTC. This gives the protein CASSLLQASYEQYF.